These 32 T cell receptor beta chains originate from one sample sequenced in a study of CD8+ T cells in alopecia areata (dated by TCRdb to 2016 to 2019). The protocol used for the library was the immunoSEQ multiplex PCR assay. For TCR sequencing, RNA was extracted from every sample and reverse transcribed into cDNA to serve as template. In its TCRdb copy, this immuneACCESS table keeps in-frame sequences only and misses some clones. Where compared with another copy, unresolved V genes explain less than half of these, and the others have no known cause. The sample counts approximately 2,700 clones, each observed more than once. Under 45% of the sample is taken by the ten largest. The sequenced sample was lesional skin. The receptors were sampled from a C3H/HeJ mouse with alopecia areata. Mice of this strain bear MHC haplotype H2-k.

A note on this clone: Germline and genes: mouse. The CDR3 end lies 4 residues beyond the end of the read and is filled in from the germline J gene. The genes are TRBV14 and TRBJ2-7; 12 bases fit TRBD2. This CDR3 is 13 amino acids long. CDR1 is SGHDT, CDR2 FRDEAV, per germline. The CDR3 spells CASPGTGGYEQYF. The sequenced CDR3 bases are TGTGCCAGCCCCGGGACTGGGGGGTAT.

Concerning this clone itself: The germline and genes are mouse ones. Read data end 4 residues before the CDR3 end; the end is taken from the germline J gene. The chain couples TRBV29 to TRBJ2-5; possible D gene TRBD2, 6 bases. This CDR3 comprises 13 residues. Looked up from germline, CDR1 is MSHET and CDR2 is SYDVDS. The sequenced CDR3 bases are TGTGCCAGCGGTTCTGGGGAACAAGAC. It specifies CASGSGEQD. The full CDR3 sequence reads CASGSGEQDTQYF. The full variable domain, its missing parts supplied by reference TRBV29 and TRBJ2-5, is DMKVTQMPRYLIKRMGENVLLECGQDMSHETMYWYRQDPGLGLQLIYISYDVDSNSEGDIPKGYRVSRKKREHFSLILDSAKTNQTSVYFCASGSGEQDTQYFGPGTRLLVL.

This clone was observed many times. Any gene name here is a mouse gene name. The read terminates 4 residues before the CDR3 end, so the remaining end is supplied by the germline J gene. The chain uses TRBV31 and TRBJ2-1, with D uncertain. Germline CDR1 GKSSPN, CDR2 SITVG. There are 13 residues in the CDR3. Trimming removed 3 bases at V and 2 bases at J, with 8 bases between. The covered CDR3 bases are TGTGCCTGGAGGTCCAGAGACTATGCT. Translating gives CAWRSRDYA. The full CDR3 sequence reads CAWRSRDYAEQFF.

As for this clone: Mismatch with germline at one junction end may stem from a read error. Mouse gene names apply. Here the CDR3 reads CASGDHSRDSQDTQYF. The covered CDR3 bases are TGTGCCAGCGGTGATCACTCCCGGGACAGCCAAGAC. The chain employs TRBV13-3 and TRBJ2-5, with 7 nucleotides matching TRBD1. The sequenced fragment ends 4 residues before the CDR3 boundary, so the rest is inferred from the germline J gene. Looked up from germline, CDR1 is NNHDY and CDR2 is SYVADS. The CDR3 is 16 amino acids. The whole variable domain, filled in from reference TRBV13-3 and TRBJ2-5, reads EAAVTQSPRSKVAVTGGKVTLSCHQTNNHDYMYWYRQDTGHGLRLIHYSYVADSTEKGDIPDGYKASRPSQENFSLILELASLSQTAVYFCASGDHSRDSQDTQYFGPGTRLLVL.

This clone was seen repeatedly, ten times or more. The gene names given are mouse names. The CDR3 end is not reached by the read, which stops 4 residues before it; the germline J gene fills it in. V usage is TRBV3 and J usage is TRBJ2-5, with 14 nucleotides matching TRBD2. CDR1 is SNHLY, CDR2 FYNGKV, per germline (reference sequence). The CDR3 consists of 16 residues. CDR3 bases read: TGTGCCAGCAGCTTGGGGACTGGGGGGGCGAGAGAC. Residues: CASSLGTGGARD. The whole CDR3 reads CASSLGTGGARDTQYF. The full variable domain, rest sourced from reference TRBV3 and TRBJ2-5, is GPKVLQIPSHQIIDMGQMVTLNCDPVSNHLYFYWYKQILGQQMEFLVNFYNGKVMEKSKLFKDQFSVERPDGSYFTLKIQPTALEDSAVYFCASSLGTGGARDTQYFGPGTRLLVL.

This clone was observed at least ten times. Germline and genes here are mouse. The observed sequence ends 4 residues before the CDR3 terminus, with the missing tail filled in from the germline J gene. V is TRBV1 and J is TRBJ2-4; 11 bases line up with TRBD2. V was pared by 3 bases and J by 0 bases, with 2 bases of the junction left unmatched. The CDR3 covers 16 residues. CDR1 is NSQYPW, CDR2 LRSPGD, per germline (reference sequence). CDR3 region: CTCSARDWGSQNTLYF. CDR3 DNA, as far as it was read: TGCACCTGCAGTGCGCGGGACTGGGGGAGTCAAAAC.

As to this clone: Genes and germline come from the mouse. The observed sequence ends 4 residues before the CDR3 terminus, with the missing tail filled in from the germline J gene. V usage is TRBV14 and J usage is TRBJ1-1; D uncertain. CDR1 and CDR2 (germline): SGHDT, FRDEAV. This CDR3 comprises 10 residues. The CDR3: CPGSQQEVFF. CDR3 DNA (partial): TGTCCCGGCAGCCAACAA.

In this sample, this clone turned up many times. Genes here carry mouse names. The read finishes 4 residues shy of the CDR3 end, and the germline J gene is used to complete it. The chain uses TRBV13-3 and TRBJ2-7; TRBD2 is a possible D gene (6 bases). V shed 5 bases and J shed 3 bases, with 9 bases lying between them. The germline gives CDR1 NNHDY, CDR2 SYVADS. The CDR3 has 12 amino acids. CDR3 region: CASRMGVYEQYF. The covered CDR3 bases are TGTGCCAGCAGGATGGGGGTCTAT.

As for this clone: Because it lacks the conserved phenylalanine or tryptophan at the end, this CDR3 is likely a read error. It is unclear where the CDR3 begins or ends on the DNA, so no DNA is shown, and the CDR3 is as TCRdb lists it. Germline and genes: mouse. The genes are TRBV13-3 and TRBJ1-7; the table's D call, TRBD1, has no DNA check behind it. TRBJ1-7 falls under the ORF class, with uncertain function. Termini included, the CDR3 measures 8 amino acids. Per the germline V gene, CDR1 is NNHDY and CDR2 is SYVADS. This CDR3 reads CASSDRDH.

This clone was recorded at least ten times. All gene names here are mouse names. CDR3 region: CASSRTKNTGQLYF. The sequenced part of the CDR3 DNA is TGTGCCAGCAGTCGGACAAAAAACACCGGG. The chain is built from TRBV19 and TRBJ2-2; weak D call: TRBD1 (5 bases). The sequenced fragment ends 4 residues before the CDR3 boundary, so the rest is inferred from the germline J gene. V shed 4 bases and J shed 1 base, with 8 bases lying between them. Germline CDR1 and CDR2: FNHDT and SITEND (reference sequence). The CDR3 covers 14 residues.

This clone has more than one count but fewer than ten. The junction and the germline gene differ at one end; a read error may be behind it. Genes and germline come from the mouse. The read falls 4 residues short of the CDR3 end, and the missing part is taken from the germline J gene. This chain joins TRBV13-1 and TRBJ2-5, with D possibly being TRBD2 (5 bases). The germline CDR1 and CDR2 sequences are NSHNY and SYGAGN. This CDR3 region has 13 residues. The CDR3 DNA, read in part, is TGTGCCAGCGGTGATTGGGGAGCAGAC. This encodes CASGDWGAD. In full, the CDR3 is CASGDWGADTQYF.

Many counts were recorded for this clone. The genes and germline here are from mouse. The read ends 4 residues early relative to the CDR3; the germline J gene fills the gap. V is TRBV13-1 and J is TRBJ2-7, with TRBD1 identical over 7 bases. Trimming removed 4 bases from V and 2 bases from J; junction bases left unmatched: 9. Per the germline V gene, CDR1 is NSHNY and CDR2 is SYGAGN. This CDR3 comprises 15 residues. The CDR3 region is CASSIRGQGAYEQYF. Partial CDR3 DNA: TGTGCCAGCAGTATACGCGGGCAGGGGGCCTAT.

This clone was seen ten or more times. These gene names are mouse names. The read terminates 4 residues before the CDR3 end, so the remaining end is supplied by the germline J gene. V and J are TRBV19 and TRBJ2-7; 10 bases agree with TRBD2. The CDR3 totals 15 residues. Germline CDR1 and CDR2: FNHDT and SITEND (reference sequence). J was trimmed by 0 bases and V by 4 bases; bases with no gene match: 4. CDR3 sequence: CASSATGGDSYEQYF. The part of the CDR3 DNA that was read is TGTGCCAGCAGTGCAACTGGGGGGGACTCCTAT. Full variable domain (rest looked up from reference TRBV19 and TRBJ2-7): GGIITQTPKFLIGQEGQKLTLKCQQNFNHDTMYWYRQDSGKGLRLIYYSITENDLQKGDLSEGYDASREKKSSFSLTVTSAQKNEMAVFLCASSATGGDSYEQYFGPGTRLTVL.

Remarks on this clone: Gene names are the mouse ones. From the germline J gene comes the end of the CDR3, since the read stops 4 residues before it. The chain combines TRBV13-2 with TRBJ2-5; 7 nucleotides align to TRBD1. CDR1 is NNHNN, CDR2 SYGAGS, per germline (reference sequence). The CDR3 covers 16 residues. V shed 2 bases, J shed 0 bases, and the junction held 6 bases outside the gene matches. CDR3 in amino acids: CASGEPGTANQDTQYF. CDR3 DNA, as far as it was read: TGTGCCAGCGGTGAACCAGGGACAGCAAACCAAGAC.

This clone was detected many times. Gene names denote mouse genes. The read comes to an end 4 residues before the CDR3 does, leaving the germline J gene to fill in the end. The rearrangement uses TRBV5 and TRBJ1-4; D may be TRBD1 (6 bases). This CDR3 has 17 amino acids. Germline V lookup: CDR1 LGHNA, CDR2 YNLKQL (reference sequence). V was clipped by 2 bases and J by 1 base, with 14 bases between them. The part of the CDR3 DNA that was read is TGTGCCAGCAGCCAACAAAGCCGGGACAATTCCAACGAA. This gives the protein CASSQQSRDNSNE. The whole CDR3 is CASSQQSRDNSNERLFF.

Many counts were recorded for this clone. Mouse gene names and germline throughout. The CDR3 extends 4 residues past the end of the read, so its final part is completed from the germline J gene. This chain connects TRBV12-1 to TRBJ1-1; no definite D call. Germline V gene lookup returns CDR1 SGHSN and CDR2 HYEKVE. The CDR3 contains 11 residues. The CDR3 sequence: CASSPSTEVFF. The CDR3 DNA, read in part, is TGTGCCAGCTCTCCCTCGACA.

This clone was recorded a few times. The germline and genes are mouse ones. Read coverage stops 4 residues before the CDR3 terminus; the germline J gene supplies the remainder. The chain couples TRBV13-2 to TRBJ2-7; 10 bases agree with TRBD2. The CDR3 is 14 residues long. Trimming at V came to 3 bases and at J to 2 bases, leaving 2 bases not matched to a gene. Germline V gene sequence: CDR1 NNHNN, CDR2 SYGAGS (reference sequence). Incomplete CDR3 DNA: TGTGCCAGCGGTGCCGACTGGGGGGCCTAT. Translation gives CASGADWGAY. The full-length CDR3 reads as CASGADWGAYEQYF.

This clone was seen more than once but under ten times. Genes here carry mouse names. The CDR3 end lies 4 residues beyond the end of the read and is filled in from the germline J gene. This chain joins TRBV13-3 and TRBJ1-1; 7 bases are shared with TRBD1. This CDR3 is 12 amino acids long. With 5 bases clipped from V and 4 bases from J, the junction kept 2 bases outside the gene matches. Germline loops: CDR1 NNHDY, CDR2 SYVADS. CDR3 sequence: CASRKGATEVFF. The sequenced part of the CDR3 DNA is TGTGCCAGCAGAAAGGGGGCCACA.

Many counts were recorded for this clone. Gene names refer to mouse genes. Sequencing ends 4 residues short of the CDR3 end; the germline J gene provides the rest. This chain links TRBV19 with TRBJ1-1; D may be TRBD1 (6 bases). The CDR3 spans 14 residues. The germline CDR1 and CDR2 sequences are FNHDT and SITEND (reference sequence). Trimming shortened V by 6 bases and J by 0 bases, and 12 bases separated the two germline ends. The CDR3 DNA, read in part, is TGTGCCAGCAAAAGGGACACTGCAAACACA. It translates to CASKRDTANT. The full-length CDR3 reads as CASKRDTANTEVFF.

This clone is labeled as medium-sized. A mismatch at residue 10 separates the TCRdb protein from the translated DNA, so the protein presented here was translated from the DNA. The gene symbols are mouse symbols. Sequencing ends 3 residues short of the CDR3 end; the germline J gene provides the rest. The genes are TRBV19 and TRBJ1-6; TRBD1 is a possible D gene (6 bases). TRBJ1-6 has ORF status, its function being uncertain. This CDR3 is 13 amino acids long. V dropped 9 bases and J dropped 4 bases, with 11 bases sitting between them. The V gene's germline CDR1 is FNHDT and CDR2 SITEND (reference sequence). The CDR3 bases that were read are TGTGCCACCCAGGGACAATATAATTCGCCC. Translating gives CATQGQYNSP. The whole CDR3 protein reads CATQGQYNSPLYF.

This clone was observed many times. Gene labels here are mouse ones. This specimen includes other DNA sequences encoding the same CDR3. CDR3 region: CASSRDRANSDYTF. CDR3 DNA, as far as it was read: TGTGCCAGCAGCCGGGACAGGGCAAACTCC. The chain has TRBV19 and TRBJ1-2; 9 nucleotides match TRBD1. Sequencing ends 4 residues short of the CDR3 end; the germline J gene provides the rest. This CDR3 comprises 14 residues. Germline values: CDR1 FNHDT, CDR2 SITEND (reference sequence). The trim removed 5 bases at V and 0 bases at J, leaving 2 bases unmatched.

A word on this clone: Germline and genes: mouse. The read halts 4 residues ahead of the CDR3 end, with the missing end drawn from the germline J gene. This chain links TRBV13-1 with TRBJ1-4; 10 bases are shared with TRBD1. Germline assignment: CDR1 NSHNY and CDR2 SYGAGN. Trimming cost V 0 bases and J 5 bases; bases outside gene matches: 1. The length of the CDR3 is 15 residues. CDR3 bases read: TGTGCCAGCAGTGATGGACAGGGGGCGAACGAA. Amino acids: CASSDGQGANE. The whole CDR3 protein reads CASSDGQGANERLFF. The variable domain in full, completed from reference TRBV13-1 and TRBJ1-4, reads EAAVTQSPRNKVTVTGGNVTLSCRQTNSHNYMYWYRQDTGHGLRLIHYSYGAGNLRIGDVPDGYKATRTTQEDFFLLLELASPSQTSLYFCASSDGQGANERLFFGHGTKLSVL.

Ten or more counts support this clone. Gene names denote mouse genes. The sequenced part of the CDR3 DNA is TGTGCCAGCAGGGCGGGACTGGGGGGGCCTGCT. This gives the protein CASRAGLGGPA. The complete CDR3 protein is CASRAGLGGPAEQFF. The rearrangement links TRBV13-3 to TRBJ2-1; the match to TRBD2 covers 14 bases. The read gets to within 4 residues of the CDR3 end, and the germline J gene fills in the rest. The CDR3 is 15 residues long. The ends lost 5 bases at V and 6 bases at J; junction bases unmatched: 4. Per the germline V gene, CDR1 is NNHDY and CDR2 is SYVADS.

This clone has a handful of counts. Mouse gene names and germline throughout. Read coverage stops 4 residues before the CDR3 terminus; the germline J gene supplies the remainder. This chain uses TRBV13-2 with TRBJ2-1; 8 nucleotides agree with TRBD2. J gave up 3 bases and V 7 bases, and 9 bases lay outside the gene matches. CDR3 length: 15 amino acids. The germline V gene encodes CDR1 NNHNN and CDR2 SYGAGS (reference sequence). CDR3 DNA (partial): TGTGCCAGCAGTATTTGGGGGGGGTCCTATGCT. Translated: CASSIWGGSYA. The whole CDR3 reads CASSIWGGSYAEQFF.

This clone was found a few times. Here the gene names and germline are mouse. The read falls 4 residues short of the CDR3 end, and the missing part is taken from the germline J gene. The genes are TRBV19 and TRBJ2-1, with D maybe TRBD1 (5 bases). Germline V gives CDR1 FNHDT, CDR2 SITEND (reference sequence). V lost 0 bases and J lost 4, with 8 bases in between. The CDR3 is 14 amino acids. Here the CDR3 reads CASSIGRGYAEQFF. The DNA read from the CDR3 is TGTGCCAGCAGTATAGGGAGGGGATATGCT.

This clone was seen many times. Here the gene names and germline are mouse. The read is 4 residues too short to cover the CDR3 end, so that end is filled in from the germline J gene. This same CDR3 is encoded by further DNA sequences in the sample. The genes are TRBV31 and TRBJ2-1; 9 positions match TRBD2. The J segment lost 4 bases and the V segment lost 0 bases, leaving 4 bases of the junction unmatched. The CDR3 is 15 residues long. Germline CDR1 is GKSSPN and CDR2 is SITVG. The sequenced CDR3 bases are TGTGCCTGGAGTCTCCGTGACTGGGGGTATGCT. Translating gives CAWSLRDWGYA. In full, the CDR3 is CAWSLRDWGYAEQFF.

Judged by abundance, this clone is medium-sized. Gene names and germline refer to mouse. Sequencing ends 4 residues short of the CDR3 end; the germline J gene provides the rest. The genes are TRBV14 and TRBJ2-5; 8 positions agree with TRBD2. Per germline, CDR1 SGHDT and CDR2 FRDEAV. This CDR3 spans 14 amino acids. The CDR3 region is CASSPFWGEDTQYF. The part of the CDR3 DNA that was read is TGTGCCAGCAGCCCCTTCTGGGGGGAAGAC.

This clone appeared many times. Gene names denote mouse genes. From the germline J gene comes the end of the CDR3, since the read stops 4 residues before it. The V call is TRBV13-2, the J call TRBJ2-5; 7 bases match TRBD1. Germline values: CDR1 NNHNN, CDR2 SYGAGS (reference sequence). The CDR3 covers 16 residues. V was pared by 2 bases and J by 3 bases, with 9 bases of the junction left unmatched. The CDR3 here is CASGDPNRGGQDTQYF. The covered CDR3 bases are TGTGCCAGCGGTGACCCGAACAGGGGAGGGCAAGAC.

In this sample, this clone turned up many times. The gene names here belong to mouse. The read stops 4 residues short of the end of the CDR3; the missing end is completed from the germline J gene. The V and J genes are TRBV13-1 and TRBJ2-1, with TRBD1 as a possible D gene (6 bases). Germline assignment: CDR1 NSHNY and CDR2 SYGAGN. V was cut by 7 bases and J by 2 bases, with 16 bases left in between. The CDR3 length is 15 residues. This CDR3 reads CASSRPRGDYAEQFF. Incomplete CDR3 DNA: TGTGCCAGCTCCCGTCCCAGGGGAGACTATGCT.

This clone was found many times. The genes and germline here are from mouse. The read ends 4 residues shy of where the CDR3 ends; the end is completed using the germline J gene. This sequence joins TRBV3 and TRBJ2-2; D possibly corresponds to TRBD1 (6 bases). Trimming left V 5 bases short and J 1 base short, with 8 bases between. This CDR3 contains 14 residues. Germline V gene sequence: CDR1 SNHLY, CDR2 FYNGKV (reference sequence). The CDR3 spells CASSPGQNTGQLYF. The CDR3 bases that were read are TGTGCCAGCAGCCCGGGACAAAACACCGGG.

Many counts were recorded for this clone. Mouse names are used for the genes. The read ends 4 residues before the CDR3 terminus; that terminus is restored from the germline J gene. The chain is built from TRBV1 and TRBJ2-1, with D tentatively TRBD1 (6 bases). V lost 2 bases and J lost 3, with 11 bases in between. Germline CDR1 and CDR2: NSQYPW and LRSPGD (reference sequence). This CDR3 has 15 residues. Partial CDR3 DNA: TGCACCTGCAGTGCAAAGGGACAAAGCTATGCT. Translation gives CTCSAKGQSYA. The complete CDR3 reads CTCSAKGQSYAEQFF.

This clone occurred many times. Any gene name here is a mouse gene name. The DNA ends 4 residues before the CDR3 does, and the rest of the CDR3 is filled in from the germline J gene. The rearrangement uses TRBV19 and TRBJ2-7; D may be TRBD1 (6 bases). The CDR3 is 13 residues long. The germline gives CDR1 FNHDT, CDR2 SITEND (reference sequence). Trimming shortened V by 1 base and J by 1 base, and 6 bases separated the two germline ends. CDR3 residues: CASSIQGSYEQYF. The sequenced CDR3 bases are TGTGCCAGCAGTATACAGGGGTCCTAT.